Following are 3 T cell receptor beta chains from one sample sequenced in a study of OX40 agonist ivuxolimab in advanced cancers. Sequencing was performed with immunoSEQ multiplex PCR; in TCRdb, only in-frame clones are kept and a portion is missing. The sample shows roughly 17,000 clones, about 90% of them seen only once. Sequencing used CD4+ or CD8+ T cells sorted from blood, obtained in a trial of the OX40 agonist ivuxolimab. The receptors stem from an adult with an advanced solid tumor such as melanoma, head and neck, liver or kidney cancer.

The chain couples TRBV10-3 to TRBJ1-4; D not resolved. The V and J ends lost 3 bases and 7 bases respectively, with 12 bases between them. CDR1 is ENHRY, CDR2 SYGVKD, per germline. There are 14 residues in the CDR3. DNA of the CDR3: TGTGCCATCAGTGATCGGGTTTTCAGTGAAAAACTGTTTTTT. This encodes CAISDRVFSEKLFF.

This chain's CDR3 is CATYPNRDRANYGYTF. As DNA, the CDR3 is TGTGCCACCTATCCCAACCGGGACCGTGCTAACTATGGCTACACCTTC. The V call is TRBV6-6, the J call TRBJ1-2; a possible D gene is TRBD1 (5 bases). The germline CDR1 and CDR2 sequences are MNHNY and SVGAGI (reference sequence). V was cut by 10 bases and J by 0 bases, with 21 bases left in between. The CDR3 is 16 residues long.

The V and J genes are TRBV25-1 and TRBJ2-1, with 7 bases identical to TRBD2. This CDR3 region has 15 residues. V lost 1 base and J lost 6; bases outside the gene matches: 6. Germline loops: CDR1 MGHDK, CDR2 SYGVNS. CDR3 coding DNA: TGTGCCAGCAGTGAATGGGGGGGGGAGACCAATGAGCAGTTCTTC. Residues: CASSEWGGETNEQFF. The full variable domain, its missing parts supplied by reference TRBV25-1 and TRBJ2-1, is EADIYQTPRYLVIGTGKKITLECSQTMGHDKMYWYQQDPGMELHLIHYSYGVNSTEKGDLSSESTVSRIRTEHFPLTLESARPSHTSQYLCASSEWGGETNEQFFGPGTRLTVL.